This T cell receptor (beta chain) was identified during a study of blood T cell repertoires in COVID-19. Across the study: Whether acute or convalescent, the COVID-19 samples came from the United States, Italy and Spain. T cells, B-cell-depleted T cells, or PBMCs supplied cDNA or gDNA.

Per germline, CDR1 SNHLY and CDR2 FYNNEI. V lost 6 bases and J lost 2; bases outside the gene matches: 6. The CDR3 runs 14 residues. How the authors handled the data: Amplification of reference gene primers provided the estimated nucleated cell counts. TCRdb keeps only in-frame clones here, not all; method: immunoSEQ multiplex PCR. V and J calls and clone size follow that table, whereas D and trimming were derived from the DNA. The sample includes about 480,000 clones, roughly 91% of them seen just once. The clonotype originates from a woman aged 25-40 years with acute or convalescent COVID-19. Material: peripheral blood. J is TRBJ1-1 and V is TRBV2; TRBD1 aligns across 7 bases. The CDR3 region is CASSRGQSNTEAFF. CDR3 DNA sequence: TGTGCCAGCAGCCGGGGACAGTCTAACACTGAAGCTTTCTTT.